Listed below are T cell receptor beta chains from one sample, sequenced in a study of blood T cell repertoires in COVID-19. The method was immunoSEQ multiplex PCR; TCRdb's version includes in-frame clones alone and lacks a portion of them. Here the sample spans approximately 240,000 clones, 70% to 85% being singletons. Sequencing was done on a sample of peripheral blood. The source of these receptors is an elderly woman with active or convalescent COVID-19. The CDR3 runs from the conserved cysteine through the conserved F or W. Fields, in order: V gene, clone size, J gene, D gene, CDR3 protein, CDR3 DNA. The D gene is left open where the match is weak. A clone size is listed for some rows: how often the clone was seen (once, few, many), or a class if it is expanded.

v_gene: TRBV19; abundance: .; j_gene: TRBJ1-5; d_gene: .; CDR3aa: CASTPLLISNQPQHF; CDR3nt: TGTGCCAGTACCCCACTCTTGATAAGCAATCAGCCCCAGCATTTT
v_gene: TRBV30; abundance: .; j_gene: TRBJ2-2; d_gene: .; CDR3aa: CAWRRQLNTGELFF; CDR3nt: TGTGCCTGGAGGAGACAGCTGAACACCGGGGAGCTGTTTTTT
v_gene: TRBV11-2; abundance: .; j_gene: TRBJ1-2; d_gene: .; CDR3aa: CASTLGAYGYTF; CDR3nt: TGTGCCAGCACACTGGGGGCCTATGGCTACACCTTC
v_gene: TRBV2; abundance: many; j_gene: TRBJ1-4; d_gene: TRBD1; CDR3aa: CASSVGTEHEKLFF; CDR3nt: TGTGCCAGCAGTGTAGGGACAGAACATGAAAAACTGTTTTTT
v_gene: TRBV7-2; abundance: .; j_gene: TRBJ1-1; d_gene: .; CDR3aa: CASSLAQGPEAFF; CDR3nt: TGTGCCAGCAGCTTAGCGCAGGGTCCCGAAGCTTTCTTT
v_gene: TRBV12-3/TRBV12-4; abundance: few; j_gene: TRBJ1-2; d_gene: .; CDR3aa: CASSLPGLGGYTF; CDR3nt: TGTGCCAGCAGTTTACCGGGGTTGGGTGGCTACACCTTC
v_gene: TRBV3-1/TRBV3-2; abundance: .; j_gene: TRBJ1-1; d_gene: TRBD1; CDR3aa: CASSRQGQGAPGEAFF; CDR3nt: TGTGCCAGCAGCCGACAGGGACAGGGGGCCCCCGGTGAAGCTTTCTTT
v_gene: TRBV4-2; abundance: .; j_gene: TRBJ2-1; d_gene: TRBD2; CDR3aa: CASSQDVGGPWNEQFF; CDR3nt: TGTGCCAGCAGCCAAGATGTGGGAGGGCCATGGAATGAGCAGTTCTTC
v_gene: TRBV18; abundance: .; j_gene: TRBJ2-3; d_gene: TRBD2; CDR3aa: CASSPIAGLAGGPDTQYF; CDR3nt: TGTGCCAGCTCACCGATTGCCGGACTAGCGGGAGGCCCAGATACGCAGTATTTT
v_gene: TRBV27; abundance: .; j_gene: TRBJ2-2; d_gene: .; CDR3aa: CASSFFLDTGELFF; CDR3nt: TGTGCCAGCAGTTTTTTTTTAGACACCGGGGAGCTGTTTTTT
v_gene: TRBV12-3/TRBV12-4; abundance: .; j_gene: TRBJ1-1; d_gene: .; CDR3aa: CASSLQGNTEAFF; CDR3nt: TGTGCCAGCAGTTTACAGGGCAACACTGAAGCTTTCTTT
v_gene: TRBV5-1; abundance: .; j_gene: TRBJ2-7; d_gene: TRBD2; CDR3aa: CASSLAGGLYEQYF; CDR3nt: TGCGCCAGCAGCCTAGCGGGAGGGCTGTACGAGCAGTACTTC
v_gene: TRBV13; abundance: .; j_gene: TRBJ2-5; d_gene: .; CDR3aa: CASSIVETQYF; CDR3nt: TGTGCCAGCAGCATCGTGGAGACCCAGTACTTC
v_gene: TRBV6-6; abundance: .; j_gene: TRBJ2-5; d_gene: .; CDR3aa: CASSYNYGAETQYF; CDR3nt: TGTGCCAGCAGTTACAACTATGGAGCGGAGACCCAGTACTTC
v_gene: TRBV5-1; abundance: .; j_gene: TRBJ1-1; d_gene: .; CDR3aa: CASSLDSPRTEAFF; CDR3nt: TGCGCCAGCAGCCTGGACAGTCCTCGCACTGAAGCTTTCTTT
v_gene: TRBV7-9; abundance: .; j_gene: TRBJ1-1; d_gene: TRBD1; CDR3aa: CASSLESGGVTEAFF; CDR3nt: TGTGCCAGCAGCTTAGAGTCAGGGGGCGTCACTGAAGCTTTCTTT
v_gene: TRBV6-5; abundance: few; j_gene: TRBJ1-2; d_gene: .; CDR3aa: CASSLTGGADYGYTF; CDR3nt: TGTGCCAGCAGTTTAACGGGGGGCGCTGACTATGGCTACACCTTC
v_gene: TRBV5-1; abundance: .; j_gene: TRBJ2-3; d_gene: TRBD2; CDR3aa: CASSLYRGSGAISTDTQYF; CDR3nt: TGCGCCAGCAGCCTCTATAGGGGTAGCGGGGCAATCAGCACAGATACGCAGTATTTT
v_gene: TRBV7-9; abundance: few; j_gene: TRBJ2-1; d_gene: TRBD1; CDR3aa: CASSLNRGNEQFF; CDR3nt: TGTGCCAGCAGCTTGAACAGGGGCAATGAGCAGTTCTTC
v_gene: TRBV5-1; abundance: .; j_gene: TRBJ2-3; d_gene: .; CDR3aa: CASSLAHSDTDTQYF; CDR3nt: TGCGCCAGCAGCTTGGCGCACAGTGACACAGATACGCAGTATTTT
v_gene: TRBV5-1; abundance: few; j_gene: TRBJ1-1; d_gene: .; CDR3aa: CASTLGFGQGDNTEAFF; CDR3nt: TGCGCCAGCACCTTGGGATTTGGGCAGGGCGATAACACTGAAGCTTTCTTT
v_gene: TRBV28; abundance: .; j_gene: TRBJ1-5; d_gene: .; CDR3aa: CASTSGQPQHF; CDR3nt: TGTGCCAGCACCTCGGGGCAGCCCCAGCATTTT
v_gene: TRBV28; abundance: .; j_gene: TRBJ2-5; d_gene: TRBD1; CDR3aa: CASSPPLGTGEGETQYF; CDR3nt: TGTGCCAGCAGTCCACCACTCGGGACAGGGGAGGGAGAGACCCAGTACTTC
v_gene: TRBV15; abundance: .; j_gene: TRBJ1-4; d_gene: TRBD1; CDR3aa: CATGQGQGSREKLFF; CDR3nt: TGTGCCACGGGACAGGGTCAGGGTAGTCGGGAAAAACTGTTTTTT
v_gene: TRBV5-1; abundance: .; j_gene: TRBJ2-5; d_gene: TRBD1; CDR3aa: CASSLLGQGIGETQYF; CDR3nt: TGCGCCAGCAGCTTGTTGGGACAGGGGATAGGGGAGACCCAGTACTTC
v_gene: TRBV27; abundance: .; j_gene: TRBJ2-1; d_gene: .; CDR3aa: CASSPFSSYNEQFF; CDR3nt: TGTGCCAGCAGTCCATTCAGCTCCTACAATGAGCAGTTCTTC
v_gene: TRBV18; abundance: few; j_gene: TRBJ2-7; d_gene: .; CDR3aa: CASSPDSVVKQYF; CDR3nt: TGTGCCAGCTCACCAGACAGCGTCGTCAAGCAGTACTTC
v_gene: TRBV10-3; abundance: .; j_gene: TRBJ1-1; d_gene: .; CDR3aa: CAISEWDIIVFF; CDR3nt: TGTGCCATCAGTGAATGGGACATTATTGTTTTCTTT
v_gene: TRBV18; abundance: .; j_gene: TRBJ2-5; d_gene: .; CDR3aa: CASSPSLSGPETQYF; CDR3nt: TGTGCCAGCTCACCATCCTTATCGGGTCCAGAGACCCAGTACTTC
v_gene: TRBV5-1; abundance: .; j_gene: TRBJ1-1; d_gene: TRBD1; CDR3aa: CASSSRQGRGAFF; CDR3nt: TGCGCCAGCAGCTCCCGACAGGGGCGCGGAGCTTTCTTT
v_gene: TRBV28; abundance: .; j_gene: TRBJ1-4; d_gene: .; CDR3aa: CASSPSGREFGKLFF; CDR3nt: TGTGCCAGCAGTCCCTCGGGCAGGGAATTCGGAAAACTGTTTTTT
v_gene: TRBV7-9; abundance: .; j_gene: TRBJ1-4; d_gene: .; CDR3aa: CASSSDLAGNNEKLFF; CDR3nt: TGTGCCAGCAGCTCAGACCTGGCGGGAAATAATGAAAAACTGTTTTTT
v_gene: TRBV6-5; abundance: .; j_gene: TRBJ2-5; d_gene: TRBD2; CDR3aa: CASSYSFGGGQETQYF; CDR3nt: TGTGCCAGCAGTTACTCGTTTGGGGGGGGGCAAGAGACCCAGTACTTC
v_gene: TRBV30; abundance: .; j_gene: TRBJ1-5; d_gene: .; CDR3aa: CAWSRDPGQPQHF; CDR3nt: TGTGCCTGGAGTCGGGATCCAGGTCAGCCCCAGCATTTT
v_gene: TRBV5-1; abundance: .; j_gene: TRBJ2-7; d_gene: TRBD1; CDR3aa: CASSLGTGGRSSLGEQYF; CDR3nt: TGCGCCAGCAGCTTGGGTACAGGGGGCCGGTCCTCCCTAGGCGAGCAGTACTTC
v_gene: TRBV10-3; abundance: .; j_gene: TRBJ2-7; d_gene: TRBD1; CDR3aa: CAISGKGTGSSYEQYF; CDR3nt: TGTGCCATCAGTGGGAAAGGGACAGGGAGCTCCTACGAGCAGTACTTC
v_gene: TRBV7-8; abundance: .; j_gene: TRBJ2-1; d_gene: TRBD1; CDR3aa: CASSLGQAGNEQFF; CDR3nt: TGTGCCAGCAGCTTGGGACAGGCGGGAAATGAGCAGTTCTTC
v_gene: TRBV3-1/TRBV3-2; abundance: .; j_gene: TRBJ2-3; d_gene: .; CDR3aa: CASSQGVLDTQYF; CDR3nt: TGTGCCAGCAGCCAAGGAGTGCTGGATACGCAGTATTTT
v_gene: TRBV12-2; abundance: .; j_gene: TRBJ2-5; d_gene: .; CDR3aa: CASRPGGGGAPETQYF; CDR3nt: TGTGCAAGTCGCCCAGGCGGCGGGGGGGCTCCTGAGACCCAGTACTTC
v_gene: TRBV7-2; abundance: few; j_gene: TRBJ1-6; d_gene: .; CDR3aa: CASSLVAGTNSPLHF; CDR3nt: TGTGCCAGCAGCTTAGTCGCAGGGACAAATTCACCCCTCCACTTT
v_gene: TRBV6-6; abundance: .; j_gene: TRBJ1-6; d_gene: TRBD1; CDR3aa: CAIRTGYNSPLHF; CDR3nt: TGTGCCATCAGGACAGGATATAATTCACCCCTCCACTTT
v_gene: TRBV5-1; abundance: once; j_gene: TRBJ2-7; d_gene: .; CDR3aa: CASSFREREDYEQYF; CDR3nt: TGCGCCAGCAGCTTTAGGGAAAGGGAGGACTACGAGCAGTACTTC
v_gene: TRBV7-2; abundance: .; j_gene: TRBJ2-1; d_gene: TRBD2; CDR3aa: CASSYGLAYGLGEFF; CDR3nt: TGTGCCAGCAGCTACGGACTAGCTTACGGTTTGGGGGAGTTCTTC
v_gene: TRBV5-5; abundance: few; j_gene: TRBJ2-7; d_gene: .; CDR3aa: CASSFQPSGEQYF; CDR3nt: TGTGCCAGCAGCTTTCAACCCTCCGGGGAGCAGTACTTC
v_gene: TRBV30; abundance: .; j_gene: TRBJ1-2; d_gene: .; CDR3aa: CAWSPSYGYTF; CDR3nt: TGTGCCTGGAGTCCCAGCTATGGCTACACCTTC
v_gene: TRBV3-1/TRBV3-2; abundance: .; j_gene: TRBJ2-3; d_gene: TRBD2; CDR3aa: CASSLSAGLPTDTQYF; CDR3nt: TGTGCCAGCAGCCTTTCAGCGGGGCTACCCACAGATACGCAGTATTTT
v_gene: TRBV28; abundance: .; j_gene: TRBJ2-1; d_gene: .; CDR3aa: CASSLPGQRNNEQFF; CDR3nt: TGTGCCAGCAGTTTACCCGGACAGAGGAACAATGAGCAGTTCTTC
v_gene: TRBV5-6; abundance: .; j_gene: TRBJ1-2; d_gene: TRBD1; CDR3aa: CASSLYRGYGYTF; CDR3nt: TGTGCCAGCAGCTTGTACAGGGGCTATGGCTACACCTTC
v_gene: TRBV5-4; abundance: .; j_gene: TRBJ2-2; d_gene: .; CDR3aa: CASSLSQGGELFF; CDR3nt: TGTGCCAGCAGCCTTAGTCAGGGAGGGGAGCTGTTTTTT
v_gene: TRBV5-1; abundance: once; j_gene: TRBJ1-2; d_gene: .; CDR3aa: CASSPPGANYGYTF; CDR3nt: TGCGCCAGCAGCCCGCCCGGAGCTAACTATGGCTACACCTTC
v_gene: TRBV28; abundance: .; j_gene: TRBJ2-2; d_gene: TRBD1; CDR3aa: CAVPGQGNTGELFF; CDR3nt: TGTGCTGTCCCGGGACAGGGCAACACCGGGGAGCTGTTTTTT
v_gene: TRBV25-1; abundance: .; j_gene: TRBJ1-1; d_gene: TRBD1; CDR3aa: CASRGTGGGEAFF; CDR3nt: TGTGCCAGCAGGGGGACAGGGGGAGGTGAAGCTTTCTTT
v_gene: TRBV14; abundance: .; j_gene: TRBJ1-1; d_gene: TRBD1; CDR3aa: CASSHTGGEAFF; CDR3nt: TGTGCCAGCAGCCACACAGGGGGTGAAGCTTTCTTT
v_gene: TRBV28; abundance: .; j_gene: TRBJ1-5; d_gene: TRBD1; CDR3aa: CASSSQGGQPQHF; CDR3nt: TGTGCCAGCAGTTCACAGGGGGGGCAGCCCCAGCATTTT
v_gene: TRBV6-5; abundance: .; j_gene: TRBJ2-2; d_gene: .; CDR3aa: CASRFRTKNTGELFF; CDR3nt: TGTGCCAGCAGGTTCCGCACAAAAAACACCGGGGAGCTGTTTTTT